The table lists the clone carrying this T cell receptor (beta chain) with many counts. No antigen is known for it. The data were taken from a study of neurological immune-mediated disorders. Study results and limitations: The most TCR clonal expansion was seen in HTLV-1-associated myelopathy, and the least was seen in multiple sclerosis, which fell below healthy controls.

The CDR3 totals 15 residues. V lost 1 base, J lost 1 base, and 9 bases lay in between. CDR1 and CDR2 (germline): SGHRS, YFSETQ. The time point denotes: technical triplicate 1. Preparation of the unsorted libraries drew on 2 million PBMCs stored at -80 C. A 10-nucleotide random UMI tagged transcripts in template-switch 5'RACE cDNA synthesis. Over 170 million TCR-beta sequences, together covering 15-18 subjects, were produced by every individual sequencing run that was carried out. Using its own MiXCR run on the 5' RACE reads, TCRdb lists one record per CDR3 protein. The sample lists about 38,000 distinct CDR3 sequences; 11% were seen once.

The receptor's source is a man between 60 and 75 years old with HTLV-1-associated myelopathy (HAM/TSP). V and J are TRBV5-1 and TRBJ2-4; D might be TRBD1 (6 bases). The sample consisted of PBMCs. The CDR3 region is CASSLQGMAKNIQYF. For the CDR3, the DNA is TGCGCCAGCAGCTTGCAGGGGATGGCCAAAAACATTCAGTACTTC.